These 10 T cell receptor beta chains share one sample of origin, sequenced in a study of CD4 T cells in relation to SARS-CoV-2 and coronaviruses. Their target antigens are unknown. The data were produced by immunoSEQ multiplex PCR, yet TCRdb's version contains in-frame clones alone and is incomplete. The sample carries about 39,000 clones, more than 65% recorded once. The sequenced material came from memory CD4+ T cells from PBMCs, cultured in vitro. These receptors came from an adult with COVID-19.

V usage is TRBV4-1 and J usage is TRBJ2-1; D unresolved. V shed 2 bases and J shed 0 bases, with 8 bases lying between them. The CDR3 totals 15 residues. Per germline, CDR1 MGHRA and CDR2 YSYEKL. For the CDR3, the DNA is TGCGCCAGCAGCCAATCCGACCCCTCCTACAATGAGCAGTTCTTC. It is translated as CASSQSDPSYNEQFF.

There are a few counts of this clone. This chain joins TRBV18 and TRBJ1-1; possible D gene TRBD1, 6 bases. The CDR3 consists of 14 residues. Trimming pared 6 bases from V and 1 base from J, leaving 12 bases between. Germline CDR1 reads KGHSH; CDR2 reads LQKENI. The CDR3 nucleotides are TGTGCCAGCTCCCCAGGGGTGGAGAACACTGAAGCTTTCTTT. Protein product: CASSPGVENTEAFF.

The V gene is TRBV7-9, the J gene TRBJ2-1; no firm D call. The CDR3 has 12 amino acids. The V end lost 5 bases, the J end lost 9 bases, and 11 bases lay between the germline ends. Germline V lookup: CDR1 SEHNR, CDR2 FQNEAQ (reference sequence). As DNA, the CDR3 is TGTGCCAGCAGCCTCGACCACGGTGAGCAGTTCTTC. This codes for CASSLDHGEQFF. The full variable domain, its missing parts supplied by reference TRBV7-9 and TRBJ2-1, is DTGVSQNPRHKITKRGQNVTFRCDPISEHNRLYWYRQTLGQGPEFLTYFQNEAQLEKSRLLSDRFSAERPKGSFSTLEIQRTEQGDSAMYLCASSLDHGEQFFGPGTRLTVL.

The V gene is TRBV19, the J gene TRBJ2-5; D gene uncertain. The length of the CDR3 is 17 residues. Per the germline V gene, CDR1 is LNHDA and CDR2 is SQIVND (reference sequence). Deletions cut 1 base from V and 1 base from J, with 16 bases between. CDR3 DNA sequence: TGTGCCAGTAGTATAGGAAGACGCAGGTCGGCCCAAGAGACCCAGTACTTC. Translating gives CASSIGRRRSAQETQYF.

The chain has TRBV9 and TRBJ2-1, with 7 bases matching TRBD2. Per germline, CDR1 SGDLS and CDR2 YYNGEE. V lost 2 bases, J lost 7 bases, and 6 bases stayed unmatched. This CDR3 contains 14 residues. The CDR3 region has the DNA TGTGCCAGCAGCGTCCGGGAGGTAGTAAATGAGCAGTTCTTC. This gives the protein CASSVREVVNEQFF. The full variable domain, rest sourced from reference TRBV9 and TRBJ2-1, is DSGVTQTPKHLITATGQRVTLRCSPRSGDLSVYWYQQSLDQGLQFLIQYYNGEERAKGNILERFSAQQFPDLHSELNLSSLELGDSALYFCASSVREVVNEQFFGPGTRLTVL.

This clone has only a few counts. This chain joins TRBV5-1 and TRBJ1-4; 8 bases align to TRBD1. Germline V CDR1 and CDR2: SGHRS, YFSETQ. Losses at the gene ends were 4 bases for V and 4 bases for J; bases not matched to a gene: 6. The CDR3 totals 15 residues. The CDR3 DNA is TGCGCCAGCAGCCCAGGGACAGGTCTTAATGAAAAACTGTTTTTT. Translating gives CASSPGTGLNEKLFF.

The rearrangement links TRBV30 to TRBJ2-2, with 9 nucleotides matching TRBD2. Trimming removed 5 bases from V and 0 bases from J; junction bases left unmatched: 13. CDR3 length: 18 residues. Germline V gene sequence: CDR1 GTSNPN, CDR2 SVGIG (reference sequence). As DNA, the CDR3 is TGTGCCTGGTGGGACACACTAGCGGGCGTCCCGAACACCGGGGAGCTGTTTTTT. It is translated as CAWWDTLAGVPNTGELFF. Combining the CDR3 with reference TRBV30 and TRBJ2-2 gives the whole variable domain SQTIHQWPATLVQPVGSPLSLECTVEGTSNPNLYWYRQAAGRGLQLLFYSVGIGQISSEVPQNLSASRPQDRQFILSSKKLLLSDSGFYLCAWWDTLAGVPNTGELFFGEGSRLTVL.

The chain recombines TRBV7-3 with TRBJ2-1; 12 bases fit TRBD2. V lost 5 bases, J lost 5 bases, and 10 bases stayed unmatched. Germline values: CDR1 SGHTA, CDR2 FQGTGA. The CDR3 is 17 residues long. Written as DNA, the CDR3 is TGTGCCAGCAGCCCATTCATGCTAGCGGGAGGGAACAATGAGCAGTTCTTC. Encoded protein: CASSPFMLAGGNNEQFF.

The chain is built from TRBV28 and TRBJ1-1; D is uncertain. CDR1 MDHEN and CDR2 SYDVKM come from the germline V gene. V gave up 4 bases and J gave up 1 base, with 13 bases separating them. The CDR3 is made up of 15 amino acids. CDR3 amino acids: CASSSYRTGNTEAFF. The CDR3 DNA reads TGTGCCAGCAGTTCCTATAGGACGGGGAACACTGAAGCTTTCTTT.

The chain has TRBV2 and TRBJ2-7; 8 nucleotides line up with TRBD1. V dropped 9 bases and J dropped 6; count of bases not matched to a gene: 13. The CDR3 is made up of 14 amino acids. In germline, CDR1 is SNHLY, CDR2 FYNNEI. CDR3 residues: CASRRTGSGIEQYF. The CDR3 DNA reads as TGTGCCAGTCGGCGGACAGGGAGTGGGATCGAGCAGTACTTC.